This passage covers 30 T cell receptor beta chains from one sample sequenced in a study of cytomegalovirus exposure and HLA in healthy donors (dated by TCRdb to the late 2010s). Library preparation used the immunoSEQ multiplex PCR assay. For the multiplex PCR, a mixture combining 60 forward primers for TCR Vbeta segments and 13 reverse primers for TCR Jbeta segments was used. In TCRdb, the immuneACCESS table is reduced to in-frame sequences with V and J assigned. These tables do not hold every clone; where another copy was compared, an unresolved V gene accounts for under half, and the others remain unexplained. The sample table lists some 95,000 clones, about four fifths of them with a count of one. 7.3% of the sample lies in the top ten. The sequenced sample consisted of PBMCs. Receptors were obtained from a man aged 25 to 45 in good health and CMV-seronegative.

J is TRBJ2-5 and V is TRBV5-1; 12 bases map to TRBD2. V gave up 4 bases and J gave up 4 bases; unmatched junction bases: 11. This CDR3 region has 17 residues. CDR1 and CDR2 (germline): SGHRS, YFSETQ. CDR3 nucleotides: TGCGCCAGCAGCCCACAGACTAGCGGGAGAGGGGGAGAGACCCAGTACTTC. Amino acid sequence: CASSPQTSGRGGETQYF.

This chain joins TRBV27 and TRBJ1-2, with 9 bases that match TRBD1. V was pared by 0 bases and J by 5 bases, with 7 bases of the junction left unmatched. The germline V gene has CDR1 MNHEY and CDR2 SMNVEV (reference sequence). The CDR3 runs 16 residues. Written as DNA, the CDR3 is TGTGCCAGCAGTTTATCTCCGGGACAGGGTTCTTATGGCTACACCTTC. It codes for CASSLSPGQGSYGYTF.

This sequence joins TRBV7-2 and TRBJ2-1, with 7 bases that match TRBD2. V was pared by 4 bases and J by 5 bases, with 5 bases of the junction left unmatched. CDR1 SGHTA and CDR2 FQGNSA come from the germline V gene. The CDR3 length is 14 residues. The CDR3 coding sequence is TGTGCCAGCAGCTATCAGCGGGGAGACAATGAGCAGTTCTTC. It yields the protein CASSYQRGDNEQFF. Full variable domain (rest looked up from reference TRBV7-2 and TRBJ2-1): GAGVSQSPSNKVTEKGKDVELRCDPISGHTALYWYRQSLGQGLEFLIYFQGNSAPDKSGLPSDRFSAERTGGSVSTLTIQRTQQEDSAVYLCASSYQRGDNEQFFGPGTRLTVL.

The chain joins TRBV18 to TRBJ2-5; TRBD2 is a possible D gene (6 bases). Trimming cost V 6 bases and J 1 base, with 15 bases left between them. Germline V gene data show CDR1 as KGHSH and CDR2 as LQKENI. The CDR3 totals 15 residues. CDR3 sequence (DNA): TGTGCCAGCTCGCCTGGGCCGGGACTCCAAGAGACCCAGTACTTC. Translated, it gives CASSPGPGLQETQYF.

This clone showed up just a few times. The V and J genes are TRBV10-2 and TRBJ1-2; 7 bases match TRBD1. Germline CDR1 reads WSHSY; CDR2 reads SAAADI. Trimming took 2 bases from V and 8 from J; bases not matched to a gene: 11. The CDR3 runs to 15 residues. The CDR3 DNA sequence: TGCGCCAGCAGTGAGCCAGCCAGAACAGGGGTCGGCTACACCTTC. Residues: CASSEPARTGVGYTF.

The J gene is TRBJ2-1, the V gene TRBV7-2, with 9 positions matching TRBD1. CDR1 and CDR2 from the germline V gene are SGHTA and FQGNSA. This CDR3 comprises 16 residues. The V and J ends lost 0 bases and 5 bases, in that order; junction bases with no gene match: 5. CDR3 bases: TGTGCCAGCAGCTTAGCCGGGACAGGGTACAACAATGAGCAGTTCTTC. This gives the protein CASSLAGTGYNNEQFF.

This clone has only one observation. The chain has TRBV30 and TRBJ2-5; D not resolved. CDR3 length: 14 amino acids. CDR1 and CDR2 from the germline V gene are GTSNPN and SVGIG (reference sequence). The germline V and J ends were trimmed by 2 bases and 2 bases, with 12 bases remaining between them. The CDR3 sequence: CAWSPISIQETQYF. The CDR3, as DNA: TGTGCCTGGAGTCCTATATCAATTCAAGAGACCCAGTACTTC.

The table lists this clone with a count of one. The CDR3 reads CASSLGSAGRTDTQYF. CDR3 bases: TGTGCCAGCAGCTTAGGGTCAGCGGGACGCACAGATACGCAGTATTTT. The genes are TRBV7-9 and TRBJ2-3, with 7 bases identical to TRBD2. This CDR3 is 16 amino acids long. Germline assignment: CDR1 SEHNR and CDR2 FQNEAQ (reference sequence). J lost 1 base, V lost 1 base, and 5 bases had no gene match.

The gene calls are TRBV5-4 and TRBJ2-1; D gene ambiguous. This CDR3 region has 12 residues. The germline V and J ends were trimmed by 4 bases and 13 bases, with 15 bases remaining between them. Germline-derived CDR1 and CDR2 are SGHNT and YYREEE (reference sequence). Here the CDR3 DNA reads TGTGCCAGCAGCCCCCGAGAATCCGATCAGTTCTTC. Protein sequence: CASSPRESDQFF.

The rearrangement links TRBV5-1 to TRBJ1-4; TRBD1 matches at 7 bases. J was trimmed by 5 bases and V by 4 bases; bases with no gene match: 5. Looked up from germline, CDR1 is SGHRS and CDR2 is YFSETQ. The CDR3 length is 14 residues. CDR3 DNA sequence: TGCGCCAGCAGCATACAGGGGTGGAATGAAAAACTGTTTTTT. Amino acids: CASSIQGWNEKLFF. Combining the CDR3 with reference TRBV5-1 and TRBJ1-4 gives the whole variable domain KAGVTQTPRYLIKTRGQQVTLSCSPISGHRSVSWYQQTPGQGLQFLFEYFSETQRNKGNFPGRFSGRQFSNSRSEMNVSTLELGDSALYLCASSIQGWNEKLFFGSGTQLSVL.

J is TRBJ2-1 and V is TRBV19; TRBD1 matches at 10 bases. Germline values: CDR1 LNHDA, CDR2 SQIVND (reference sequence). The CDR3 is 14 amino acids. V gave up 10 bases and J gave up 6 bases; unmatched junction bases: 9. The CDR3 nucleotides read TGTGCCACCACACCGGGACAGGGGTTCAATGAGCAGTTCTTC. It yields the protein CATTPGQGFNEQFF.

This chain links TRBV27 with TRBJ1-6; possibly TRBD1 for D (5 bases). Germline V gene sequence: CDR1 MNHEY, CDR2 SMNVEV (reference sequence). The ends were cut back, 3 bases at V and 7 bases at J, with 7 bases in the middle. The CDR3 length is 13 residues. CDR3 protein: CASSLKGNSPLHF. CDR3 nucleotides: TGTGCCAGCAGTTTGAAGGGGAATTCACCCCTCCACTTT.

This rearrangement joins TRBV7-2 to TRBJ2-6; 11 positions match TRBD1. The CDR3 has 14 amino acids. Germline CDR1 is SGHTA and CDR2 is FQGNSA. V was clipped by 8 bases and J by 4 bases; unmatched bases: 1. In DNA form, the CDR3 reads TGTGCCAGCGGACAGGGGGCCGGGGCCAACGTCCTGACTTTC. Its translation: CASGQGAGANVLTF.

The V and J genes are TRBV30 and TRBJ2-7, with TRBD1 as a possible D gene (6 bases). Germline lookup yields CDR1 GTSNPN and CDR2 SVGIG (reference sequence). V was pared by 3 bases and J by 5 bases, with 14 bases between. There are 13 residues in the CDR3. CDR3: CAWSRQVENEQYF. For the CDR3, the DNA is TGTGCCTGGAGCAGACAGGTAGAGAACGAGCAGTACTTC.

This clone was detected a few times. The chain links TRBV6-4 to TRBJ2-1; no clear D gene. V lost 0 bases and J lost 0, with 6 bases in between. The germline V gene has CDR1 MRHNA and CDR2 SNTAGT. The CDR3 is 15 residues long. This CDR3 reads CASSDSTYSYNEQFF. For the CDR3, the DNA is TGTGCCAGCAGTGACTCGACATACTCCTACAATGAGCAGTTCTTC.

The genes are TRBV4-2 and TRBJ2-2, with 14 bases that match TRBD2. Germline values: CDR1 LGHNA, CDR2 YNFKEQ. V lost 4 bases to trimming and J lost 7 bases; unmatched junction nucleotides: 8. This CDR3 comprises 17 residues. DNA of the CDR3: TGTGCCAGCAGCCCGACTAGCGGGGGGGCACTCCTCGGGGAGCTGTTTTTT. Protein product: CASSPTSGGALLGELFF.

J is TRBJ1-1 and V is TRBV30, with D maybe TRBD1 (5 bases). Germline V CDR1 and CDR2: GTSNPN, SVGIG (reference sequence). The CDR3 is 12 amino acids. V lost 4 bases and J 4 bases, leaving 10 bases between the germline ends. Here the CDR3 reads CAWTGGSTEAFF. The CDR3 DNA follows: TGTGCCTGGACGGGGGGGAGCACTGAAGCTTTCTTT.

This chain links TRBV2 with TRBJ1-5; TRBD1 aligns across 7 bases. Germline CDR1 is SNHLY and CDR2 is FYNNEI. The V segment lost 4 bases and the J segment 3 bases; nucleotides outside the gene matches: 6. This CDR3 region has 15 residues. The DNA of the CDR3 is TGTGCCAGCAGTGCGCGACAGGGCGCCAATCAGCCCCAGCATTTT. Amino acid sequence: CASSARQGANQPQHF.

The V call is TRBV18, the J call TRBJ1-5, with D hard to call. Trimming took 2 bases from V and 5 from J, leaving 10 bases between them. The CDR3 consists of 14 residues. Germline-derived CDR1 and CDR2 are KGHSH and LQKENI. The CDR3 sequence is CASSPGERDQPQHF. CDR3 in DNA: TGTGCCAGCTCACCAGGGGAGCGAGATCAGCCCCAGCATTTT.

The chain uses TRBV7-3 and TRBJ1-2, with D possibly matching TRBD1 (6 bases). Trimming left V 2 bases short and J 5 bases short, with 12 bases between. The germline V gene has CDR1 SGHTA and CDR2 FQGTGA. This CDR3 contains 14 residues. The CDR3 DNA sequence: TGTGCCAGCAGCTTAGGCTTCCAGGGGTATGGCTACACCTTC. This encodes CASSLGFQGYGYTF.

V gene TRBV19 combines with J gene TRBJ1-1; D is unclear. Per germline, CDR1 LNHDA and CDR2 SQIVND (reference sequence). V dropped 5 bases and J dropped 11 bases, with 18 bases sitting between them. This CDR3 is 13 amino acids long. The CDR3 loop reads CASSVPGSLRAFF. Here the CDR3 DNA reads TGTGCCAGTAGTGTCCCGGGGTCATTGAGGGCTTTCTTT.

The rearrangement joins TRBV9 to TRBJ1-1, with D perhaps matching TRBD1 (6 bases). This CDR3 has 14 amino acids. The germline V and J ends were trimmed by 1 base and 3 bases, with 10 bases remaining between them. Germline assignment: CDR1 SGDLS and CDR2 YYNGEE. The CDR3 nucleotides read TGTGCCAGCAGCGTAAGGGGGAGTTACACTGAAGCTTTCTTT. Amino acid sequence: CASSVRGSYTEAFF.

This sequence joins TRBV5-1 and TRBJ2-5; D may be TRBD1 (5 bases). The CDR3 has 14 residues. V was cut by 5 bases and J by 0 bases, with 11 bases left in between. CDR1 is SGHRS and CDR2 is YFSETQ in the germline V gene. The CDR3 spells CASRKDSNQETQYF. The CDR3 DNA is TGCGCCAGCAGAAAAGACAGCAACCAAGAGACCCAGTACTTC.

This rearrangement joins TRBV28 to TRBJ1-5, with D unresolved. The CDR3 covers 13 residues. V shed 6 bases and J shed 9 bases, with 15 bases lying between them. Germline CDR1 MDHEN, CDR2 SYDVKM. CDR3: CASSPPSERPQHF. The CDR3 nucleotides are TGTGCCAGCAGCCCCCCCAGTGAACGGCCCCAGCATTTT.

The chain employs TRBV5-6 and TRBJ1-5, with D unclear. Germline CDR1 is SGHDT and CDR2 is YYEEEE. V lost 2 bases to trimming and J lost 2 bases, with 2 bases between them. This CDR3 is 12 amino acids long. For the CDR3, the DNA is TGTGCCAGCAGCTTCGGCAATCAGCCCCAGCATTTT. Amino acids: CASSFGNQPQHF.

This chain joins TRBV11-2 and TRBJ2-1; possibly TRBD2 for D (6 bases). This CDR3 comprises 15 residues. In germline, CDR1 is SGHAT, CDR2 FQNNGV. V lost 5 bases and J 4 bases, leaving 15 bases between the germline ends. In DNA form, the CDR3 reads TGTGCCAGCAGCAGCTTGGGCGGGGCTTACAATGAGCAGTTCTTC. It translates to CASSSLGGAYNEQFF.

The rearrangement uses TRBV7-6 and TRBJ2-7; D ambiguous. Germline V lookup: CDR1 SGHVS, CDR2 FNYEAQ. The ends were cut back, 5 bases at V and 0 bases at J, with 8 bases in the middle. This CDR3 comprises 13 residues. The CDR3 coding sequence is TGTGCCAGCAGCCCCAGGTACTCCTACGAGCAGTACTTC. It codes for CASSPRYSYEQYF.

This clone has just a few counts. V and J are TRBV4-2 and TRBJ2-7; 7 nucleotides align to TRBD1. The CDR3 sequence is 15 residues long. Germline CDR1 and CDR2: LGHNA and YNFKEQ. The ends lost 0 bases at V and 1 base at J; junction bases unmatched: 3. The chain's CDR3 is CASSQDGQVSYEQYF. CDR3 nucleotides: TGTGCCAGCAGCCAAGATGGACAGGTTTCCTACGAGCAGTACTTC.

This clone was seen a handful of times. V gene TRBV6-1 combines with J gene TRBJ2-3, with TRBD2 identical over 8 bases. Germline trimming cut 7 bases from V and 5 bases from J; bases unmatched to any gene: 11. Germline V lookup: CDR1 MNHNS, CDR2 SASEGT. CDR3 length: 15 residues. CDR3 DNA: TGTGCCAGCACCACCTTGGCGGGGGGTGGAGATACGCAGTATTTT. The encoded protein is CASTTLAGGGDTQYF.

The gene calls are TRBV25-1 and TRBJ1-2; 7 bases match TRBD1. The CDR3 length is 14 residues. Germline V CDR1 and CDR2: MGHDK, SYGVNS. The J segment lost 6 bases and the V segment lost 2 bases, leaving 6 bases of the junction unmatched. The CDR3 nucleotides are TGTGCCAGCAGTGAACCTACAGGGGTGAATGGCTACACCTTC. It yields the protein CASSEPTGVNGYTF.